These 21 T cell receptor beta chains share one sample of origin, sequenced in a study of T cells in Graves' hyperthyroidism and ophthalmopathy. TCR beta CDR3 regions were amplified from RNA transcripts. The TCR CDR3 was amplified in a first-round RT-PCR using the HTBI primer set. TCRdb processed the multiplex PCR reads anew with MiXCR; each CDR3 protein has one entry. The sample holds approximately 220,000 distinct CDR3 sequences; approximately 20% are singletons and the top ten take just under 45%. Sequences were obtained from blood. These receptors originate from a man in his forties with Graves' hyperthyroidism.

This clonotype has ten or more counts. The V gene is TRBV4-2, the J gene TRBJ2-7, with D possibly matching TRBD1 (6 bases). This CDR3 has 14 amino acids. Trimming took 0 bases from V and 2 from J, leaving 8 bases between them. Looked up from germline, CDR1 is LGHNA and CDR2 is YNFKEQ. In nucleotides, the CDR3 is TGTGCCAGCAGCCAAGATTGGGGGCCCTACGAGCAGTACTTC. Translation: CASSQDWGPYEQYF.

V gene TRBV4-2 combines with J gene TRBJ1-1; D gene unclear. With 3 bases removed from V and 3 bases from J, the gap between germline ends came to 8 bases. Looked up from germline, CDR1 is LGHNA and CDR2 is YNFKEQ. This CDR3 has 13 residues. As DNA, the CDR3 is TGTGCCAGCAGCCAGGCGGGAGACACTGAAGCTTTCTTT. Amino acid sequence: CASSQAGDTEAFF.

This clonotype was counted at least ten times. CDR3 region: CASQSAYNEQFF. The CDR3 DNA reads TGTGCCAGCCAGTCAGCTTACAATGAGCAGTTCTTC. The chain is built from TRBV7-8 and TRBJ2-1; D uncertain. The CDR3 has 12 amino acids. The germline V and J ends were trimmed by 8 bases and 4 bases, with 9 bases remaining between them. The germline V gene encodes CDR1 SGHVS and CDR2 FQNEAQ.

This clonotype turned up a few times. The CDR3 nucleotides read TGCGCCAGCAGCTTAATGATGAGTGAAGGGACCCAGTACTTC. Protein: CASSLMMSEGTQYF. The rearrangement uses TRBV5-1 and TRBJ2-5; D is unclear. V shed 2 bases and J shed 7 bases, with 15 bases lying between them. CDR3 size: 14 residues. Germline CDR1 SGHRS, CDR2 YFSETQ.

This clonotype was counted ten times or more. The V call is TRBV28, the J call TRBJ1-1; no clear D. Germline CDR1 is MDHEN and CDR2 is SYDVKM. Trimming cost V 2 bases and J 0 bases, with 10 bases left between them. The CDR3 extends over 15 amino acids. CDR3 DNA sequence: TGTGCCAGCAGTTTAGGCAGTTTTATGAACACTGAAGCTTTCTTT. It codes for CASSLGSFMNTEAFF.

This chain joins TRBV27 and TRBJ2-5; TRBD2 agrees at 7 bases. Germline lookup yields CDR1 MNHEY and CDR2 SMNVEV (reference sequence). The CDR3 consists of 13 residues. With 5 bases clipped from V and 5 bases from J, the junction kept 5 bases outside the gene matches. The CDR3 bases are TGTGCCAGCAGTAACGGGGGGTCCGAGACCCAGTACTTC. Translated, it gives CASSNGGSETQYF.

The V gene is TRBV6-1, the J gene TRBJ1-1; 7 bases map to TRBD1. Germline lookup yields CDR1 MNHNS and CDR2 SASEGT. V was clipped by 4 bases and J by 5 bases; unmatched bases: 19. This CDR3 is 18 amino acids long. CDR3 sequence: CASSVDRALSRVGTEAFF. In nucleotides, the CDR3 is TGTGCCAGCAGTGTTGACAGGGCCCTGTCTAGGGTGGGGACTGAAGCTTTCTTT.

The chain recombines TRBV25-1 with TRBJ1-1, with a weak D call TRBD1 (5 bases). Trimming cost V 7 bases and J 3 bases, with 15 bases left between them. This CDR3 region has 14 residues. Germline V gene sequence: CDR1 MGHDK, CDR2 SYGVNS. The DNA for the CDR3 is TGTGCCAGCACCCCTGACACGGGGGACACTGAAGCTTTCTTT. This sequence encodes CASTPDTGDTEAFF.

The table lists this clonotype with many counts. The CDR3 nucleotides read TGTGCCAGCAGTTCGGAATTTCGGGGACAGCCCACCGGGGAGCTGTTTTTT. Translation: CASSSEFRGQPTGELFF. The rearrangement uses TRBV12-3 or TRBV12-4 and TRBJ2-2; 7 bases agree with TRBD1. Trimming at V came to 4 bases and at J to 4 bases, leaving 12 bases not matched to a gene. This CDR3 has 17 amino acids.

Ten or more counts support this clonotype. The V gene is TRBV15, the J gene TRBJ1-5, with 8 positions matching TRBD1. CDR3 size: 15 residues. Germline CDR1 and CDR2: LNHNV and YYDKDF (reference sequence). Trimming at V came to 1 base and at J to 7 bases, leaving 6 bases not matched to a gene. The CDR3 sequence: CATSRGDRGNQPQHF. The DNA of the CDR3 is TGTGCCACCAGCAGAGGCGACAGGGGAAACCAGCCCCAGCATTTT.

This clonotype has more than one count but fewer than ten. The CDR3 protein is CASSLNGLAASYNEQFF. Written as DNA, the CDR3 is TGTGCCAGCTCACTAAACGGACTAGCGGCTTCCTACAATGAGCAGTTCTTC. The chain recombines TRBV18 with TRBJ2-1; TRBD2 aligns across 10 bases. The germline gives CDR1 KGHSH, CDR2 LQKENI. Trimming at V came to 4 bases and at J to 1 base, leaving 7 bases not matched to a gene. The CDR3 spans 17 residues.

This clonotype was detected ten times or more. The V and J genes are TRBV2 and TRBJ2-5; possibly TRBD1 or TRBD2 for D (5 bases each). Trimming shortened V by 6 bases and J by 5 bases, and 13 bases separated the two germline ends. The CDR3 is 13 amino acids. Germline CDR1 is SNHLY and CDR2 is FYNNEI. CDR3 region: CASSPGPSETQYF. CDR3 sequence (DNA): TGTGCCAGCAGCCCGGGACCCTCGGAGACCCAGTACTTC.

This clonotype was picked up many times. V and J are TRBV4-2 and TRBJ2-5, with a weak D call TRBD1 (5 bases). The V end was cut by 4 bases, the J end by 1 base, with 10 bases between. The CDR3 is 14 amino acids. The germline V gene encodes CDR1 LGHNA and CDR2 YNFKEQ. The CDR3 sequence is CASSRADSQETQYF. Here the CDR3 DNA reads TGTGCCAGCAGCCGTGCAGACAGCCAAGAGACCCAGTACTTC.

This clonotype was counted at least ten times. V and J are TRBV28 and TRBJ2-3; D not resolved. Germline CDR1 and CDR2: MDHEN and SYDVKM. The CDR3 extends over 12 amino acids. V was clipped by 7 bases and J by 2 bases, with 7 bases between them. The CDR3 reads CASTDPTDTQYF. The CDR3 DNA reads TGTGCCAGCACCGACCCCACAGATACGCAGTATTTT.

This clonotype showed up just a few times. The chain links TRBV5-5 to TRBJ1-6, with a weak D call TRBD1 (5 bases). The V end lost 4 bases, the J end lost 9 bases, and 23 bases lay between the germline ends. CDR1 and CDR2 (germline): SGHKS, YYEKEE (reference sequence). CDR3 size: 17 residues. CDR3: CASSRLLGKGNGSPLHF. The CDR3 DNA reads TGTGCCAGCAGCCGACTGTTGGGGAAGGGGAACGGTTCACCCCTCCACTTT.

This chain joins TRBV19 and TRBJ1-6; D is undetermined. V was pared by 4 bases and J by 7 bases, with 20 bases between. The CDR3 is 17 amino acids. Germline V gene data show CDR1 as LNHDA and CDR2 as SQIVND (reference sequence). The CDR3: CASSRPGEDVLNSPLHF. CDR3 bases: TGTGCCAGTAGTAGGCCAGGCGAGGATGTATTAAATTCACCCCTCCACTTT.

The gene calls are TRBV7-2 and TRBJ2-7, with D possibly being TRBD2 (7 bases). V was cut by 10 bases and J by 1 base, with 11 bases left in between. The germline gives CDR1 SGHTA, CDR2 FQGNSA. The CDR3 totals 12 residues. The CDR3 sequence is CATGGISYEQYF. Written as DNA, the CDR3 is TGTGCCACGGGGGGCATATCCTACGAGCAGTACTTC.

The rearrangement joins TRBV6-2 or TRBV6-3 to TRBJ2-2; no reliable D call. Germline V gene lookup returns CDR1 MNHEY and CDR2 SVGEGT. Between the trimmed V and J ends, which lost 6 bases and 2 bases, there was a span of 10 bases. The CDR3 runs 14 residues. The CDR3 DNA reads TGTGCCAGCAGCGAGATACTAAACACCGGGGAGCTGTTTTTT. This gives the protein CASSEILNTGELFF.

This clonotype has at least ten counts. The chain couples TRBV20-1 to TRBJ2-5; no reliable D call. This CDR3 has 10 amino acids. V was cut by 6 bases and J by 4 bases, with 6 bases left in between. Germline CDR1 reads DFQATT; CDR2 reads SNEGSKA (reference sequence). CDR3 sequence reads: CSASGETQYF. CDR3 sequence (DNA): TGCAGTGCGTCGGGAGAGACCCAGTACTTC.

Ten or more counts support this clonotype. The CDR3 here is CASSQGYSYYGYTF. The DNA for the CDR3 is TGTGCCAGCAGCCAAGGGTACAGTTACTATGGCTACACCTTC. The V gene is TRBV3-1, the J gene TRBJ1-2; D call uncertain. The CDR3 covers 14 residues. Trimming left V 1 base short and J 3 bases short, with 9 bases between. CDR1 is LGHDT and CDR2 is YNNKEL in the germline V gene (reference sequence).

In this sample, this clonotype turned up a few times. The chain has TRBV18 and TRBJ2-5; D not certain. Germline V gene data show CDR1 as KGHSH and CDR2 as LQKENI. This CDR3 contains 13 residues. Trimming left V 2 bases short and J 5 bases short, with 9 bases between. This CDR3 is CASSPRLLETQYF. The CDR3 DNA is TGTGCCAGCTCACCAAGGCTCCTGGAGACCCAGTACTTC.